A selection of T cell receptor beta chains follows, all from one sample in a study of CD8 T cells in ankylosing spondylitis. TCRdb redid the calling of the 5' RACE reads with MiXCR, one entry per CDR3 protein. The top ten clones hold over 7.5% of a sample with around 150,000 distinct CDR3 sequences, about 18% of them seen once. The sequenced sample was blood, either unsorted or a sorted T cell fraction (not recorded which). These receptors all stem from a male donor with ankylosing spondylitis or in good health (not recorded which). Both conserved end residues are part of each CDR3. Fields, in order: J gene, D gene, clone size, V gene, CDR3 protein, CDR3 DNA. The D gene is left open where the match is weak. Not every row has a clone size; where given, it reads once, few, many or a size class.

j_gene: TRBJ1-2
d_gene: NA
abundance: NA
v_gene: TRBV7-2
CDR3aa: CASSLAGARGYTF
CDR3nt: TGTGCCAGCAGCTTAGCAGGGGCGAGGGGCTACACCTTC

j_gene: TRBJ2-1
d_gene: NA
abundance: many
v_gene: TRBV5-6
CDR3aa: CASSLRTRQFF
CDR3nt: TGTGCCAGCAGCTTGAGGACTCGGCAGTTCTTC

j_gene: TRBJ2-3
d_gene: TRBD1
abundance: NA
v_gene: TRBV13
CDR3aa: CASSSPEMTGSRTDTQYF
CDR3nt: TGTGCCAGCAGCTCTCCTGAAATGACAGGGTCCCGCACAGATACGCAGTATTTT

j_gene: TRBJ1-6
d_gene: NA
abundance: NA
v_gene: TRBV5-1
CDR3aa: CASSLFVRDQSYNSPLHF
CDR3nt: TGCGCCAGCAGCTTGTTCGTCAGGGATCAGTCCTATAATTCACCCCTCCACTTT

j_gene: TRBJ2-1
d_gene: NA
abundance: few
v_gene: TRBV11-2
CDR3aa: CASSLDMGYNEQFF
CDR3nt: TGTGCCAGCAGCTTAGATATGGGGTACAATGAGCAGTTCTTC

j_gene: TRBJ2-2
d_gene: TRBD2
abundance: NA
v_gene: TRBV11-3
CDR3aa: CASSLLAGTGELFF
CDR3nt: TGTGCCAGCAGCTTACTAGCGGGGACCGGGGAGCTGTTTTTT

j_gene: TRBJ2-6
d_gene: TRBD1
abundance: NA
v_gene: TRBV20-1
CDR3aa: CSARVDRDPSSGANVLTF
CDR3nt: TGCAGTGCTAGAGTAGACAGGGATCCTAGCTCTGGGGCCAACGTCCTGACTTTC

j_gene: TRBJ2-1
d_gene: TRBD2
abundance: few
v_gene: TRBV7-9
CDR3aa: CASLAGGTNEQFF
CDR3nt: TGTGCCAGTCTCGCGGGAGGAACCAATGAGCAGTTCTTC

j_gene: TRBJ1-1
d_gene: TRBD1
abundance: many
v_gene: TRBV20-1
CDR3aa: CSAIQGQANTEAFF
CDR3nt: TGCAGTGCTATTCAGGGACAGGCGAACACTGAAGCTTTCTTT

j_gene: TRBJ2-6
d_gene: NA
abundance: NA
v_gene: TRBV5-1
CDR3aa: CASSLFFSGANVLTF
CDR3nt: TGCGCCAGCAGCTTGTTCTTCTCTGGGGCCAACGTCCTGACTTTC

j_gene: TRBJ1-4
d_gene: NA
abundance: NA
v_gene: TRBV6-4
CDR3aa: CASSDEGSNEKLFF
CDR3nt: TGTGCCAGCAGTGACGAAGGATCTAATGAAAAACTGTTTTTT

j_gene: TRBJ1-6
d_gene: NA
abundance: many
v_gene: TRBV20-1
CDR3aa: CSATPPGGSPLHF
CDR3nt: TGCAGTGCGACGCCCCCCGGCGGTTCACCCCTCCACTTT

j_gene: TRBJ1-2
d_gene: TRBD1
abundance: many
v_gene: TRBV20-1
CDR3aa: CSARGDRGNYGYTF
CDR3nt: TGCAGTGCCCGCGGGGACAGGGGTAACTATGGCTACACCTTC

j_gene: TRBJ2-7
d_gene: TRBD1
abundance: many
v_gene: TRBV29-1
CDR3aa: CSVGGTGASYEQYF
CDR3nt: TGCAGCGTTGGGGGGACAGGGGCGTCATACGAGCAGTACTTC

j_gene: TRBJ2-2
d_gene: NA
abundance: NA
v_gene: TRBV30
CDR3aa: CAWSVAGELFF
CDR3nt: TGTGCCTGGAGTGTAGCCGGGGAGCTGTTTTTT

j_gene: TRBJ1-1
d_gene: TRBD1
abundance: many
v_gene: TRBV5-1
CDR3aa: CASSSMTGGNTEAFF
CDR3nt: TGCGCCAGCAGCTCCATGACAGGGGGCAACACTGAAGCTTTCTTT

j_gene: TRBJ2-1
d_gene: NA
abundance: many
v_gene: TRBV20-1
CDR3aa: CSARSGYLSYNEQFF
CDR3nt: TGCAGTGCTAGATCCGGCTACCTCTCCTACAATGAGCAGTTCTTC

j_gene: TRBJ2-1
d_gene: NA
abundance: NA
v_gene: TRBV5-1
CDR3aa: CASKDGPNEQFF
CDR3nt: TGCGCCAGCAAAGATGGCCCCAATGAGCAGTTCTTC

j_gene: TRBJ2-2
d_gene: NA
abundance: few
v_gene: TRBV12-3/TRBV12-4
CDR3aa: CASSLASGFTGELFF
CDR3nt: TGTGCCAGCAGTTTAGCGAGCGGGTTCACCGGGGAGCTGTTTTTT

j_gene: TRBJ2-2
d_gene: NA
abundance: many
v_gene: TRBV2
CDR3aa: CASSAGTNSYTGELFF
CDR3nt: TGTGCCAGCAGTGCAGGAACGAATTCTTACACCGGGGAGCTGTTTTTT

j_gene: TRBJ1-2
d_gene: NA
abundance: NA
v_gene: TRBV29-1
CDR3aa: CVVYGYTF
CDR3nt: TGTGTCGTGTATGGCTACACCTTC

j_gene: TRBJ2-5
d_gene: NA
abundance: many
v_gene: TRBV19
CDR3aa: CASSIWHGGETQYF
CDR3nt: TGTGCCAGTAGTATATGGCATGGCGGAGAGACCCAGTACTTC

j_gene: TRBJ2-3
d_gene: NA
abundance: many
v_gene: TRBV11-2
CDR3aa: CASSLTPRWIDTQYF
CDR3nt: TGTGCCAGCAGCTTAACGCCCAGGTGGATAGATACGCAGTATTTT

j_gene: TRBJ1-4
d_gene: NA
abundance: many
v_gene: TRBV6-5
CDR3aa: CASSSSWGPEEKLFF
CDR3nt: TGTGCCAGCAGTTCGAGTTGGGGCCCGGAGGAAAAACTGTTTTTT

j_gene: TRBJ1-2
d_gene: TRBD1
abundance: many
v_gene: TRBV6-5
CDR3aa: CASSAATGIYGYTF
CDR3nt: TGTGCCAGCAGTGCCGCGACAGGGATCTATGGCTACACCTTC

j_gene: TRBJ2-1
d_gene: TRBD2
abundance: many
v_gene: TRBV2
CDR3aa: CASSETSVYNEQFF
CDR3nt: TGTGCCAGCAGTGAGACTAGCGTTTACAATGAGCAGTTCTTC

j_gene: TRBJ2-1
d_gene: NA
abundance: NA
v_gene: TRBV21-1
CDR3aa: CASSQPRLVPYNEQFF
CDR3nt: TGTGCCAGCAGCCAACCCAGACTAGTGCCCTACAATGAGCAGTTCTTC

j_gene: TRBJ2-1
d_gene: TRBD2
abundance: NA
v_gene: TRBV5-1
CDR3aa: CASSVTSGGYNEQFF
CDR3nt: TGCGCCAGCAGCGTCACTAGCGGGGGCTACAATGAGCAGTTCTTC

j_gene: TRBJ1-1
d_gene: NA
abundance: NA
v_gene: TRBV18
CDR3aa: CASSPDRANTEAFF
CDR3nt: TGTGCCAGCTCACCCGACAGAGCGAACACTGAAGCTTTCTTT

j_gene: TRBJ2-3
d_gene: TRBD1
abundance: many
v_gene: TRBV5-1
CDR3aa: CASSSRTGVVDTQYF
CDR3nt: TGCGCCAGCAGCTCCCGGACAGGGGTAGTAGATACGCAGTATTTT

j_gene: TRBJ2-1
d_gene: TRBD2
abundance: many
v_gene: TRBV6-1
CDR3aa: CASRRLAGGYNEQFF
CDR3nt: TGTGCCAGCAGACGACTAGCGGGAGGATACAATGAGCAGTTCTTC

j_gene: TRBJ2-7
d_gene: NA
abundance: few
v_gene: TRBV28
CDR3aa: CASSFEASQEVAYEQYF
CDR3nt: TGTGCCAGCAGTTTTGAGGCTAGTCAGGAAGTGGCCTACGAGCAGTACTTC

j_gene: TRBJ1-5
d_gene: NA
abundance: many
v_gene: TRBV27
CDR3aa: CASSLGRGRDQPQHF
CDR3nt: TGTGCCAGCAGTTTAGGCAGGGGAAGAGATCAGCCCCAGCATTTT

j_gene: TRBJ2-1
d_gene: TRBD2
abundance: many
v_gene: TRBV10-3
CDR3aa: CAIKASGNEQFF
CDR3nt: TGTGCCATCAAGGCTAGCGGCAATGAGCAGTTCTTC

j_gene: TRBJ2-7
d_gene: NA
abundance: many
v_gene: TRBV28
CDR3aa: CASREVPGTYEQYF
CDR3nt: TGTGCCAGCAGGGAAGTACCAGGGACCTACGAGCAGTACTTC

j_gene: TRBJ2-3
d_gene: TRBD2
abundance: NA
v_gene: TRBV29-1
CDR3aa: CSVEGLAGLKDTQYF
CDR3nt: TGCAGCGTTGAAGGGCTAGCGGGTCTTAAAGATACGCAGTATTTT

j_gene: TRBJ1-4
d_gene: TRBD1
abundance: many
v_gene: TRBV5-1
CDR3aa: CASSLAGGQGVEKLFF
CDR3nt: TGCGCCAGCAGCTTGGCCGGGGGACAGGGTGTTGAAAAACTGTTTTTT

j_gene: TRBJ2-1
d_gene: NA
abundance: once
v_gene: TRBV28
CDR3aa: CATQGSGYNEQFF
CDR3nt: TGTGCCACCCAGGGGAGCGGATACAATGAGCAGTTCTTC

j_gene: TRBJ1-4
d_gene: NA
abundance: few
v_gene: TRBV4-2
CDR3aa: CASSRDRTTNEKLFF
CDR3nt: TGTGCCAGCAGCCGCGACAGAACAACTAATGAAAAACTGTTTTTT

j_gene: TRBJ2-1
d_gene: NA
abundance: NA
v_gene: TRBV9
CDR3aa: CASSGAEYNEQFF
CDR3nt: TGTGCCAGCAGCGGGGCAGAATACAATGAGCAGTTCTTC

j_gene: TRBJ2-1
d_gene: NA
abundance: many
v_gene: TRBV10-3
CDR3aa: CAIRKTGSSYNEQFF
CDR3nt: TGTGCCATCAGAAAGACCGGCAGTTCCTACAATGAGCAGTTCTTC

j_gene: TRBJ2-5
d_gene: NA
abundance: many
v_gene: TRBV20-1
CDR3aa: CSARGNQETQYF
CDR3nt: TGCAGTGCTAGGGGCAACCAAGAGACCCAGTACTTC

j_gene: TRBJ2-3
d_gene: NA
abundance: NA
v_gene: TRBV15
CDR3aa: CATSFEILGTQYF
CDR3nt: TGTGCCACCAGCTTCGAAATATTGGGCACGCAGTATTTT

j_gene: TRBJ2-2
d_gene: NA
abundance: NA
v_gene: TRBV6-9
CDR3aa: CASRMTVDTGELFF
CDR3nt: TGTGCCAGCAGGATGACAGTTGACACCGGGGAGCTGTTTTTT

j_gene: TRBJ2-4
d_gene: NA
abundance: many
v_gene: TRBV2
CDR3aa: CASSEWGAENIQYF
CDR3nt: TGTGCCAGCAGTGAGTGGGGCGCGGAAAACATTCAGTACTTC

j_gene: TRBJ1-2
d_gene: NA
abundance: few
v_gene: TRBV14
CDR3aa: CASSRVRNYGYTF
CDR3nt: TGTGCCAGCAGTCGGGTCCGTAACTATGGCTACACCTTC

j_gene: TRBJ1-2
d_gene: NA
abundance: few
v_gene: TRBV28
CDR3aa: CASSFGAGDGYTF
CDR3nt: TGTGCCAGCAGTTTTGGGGCAGGGGATGGCTACACCTTC

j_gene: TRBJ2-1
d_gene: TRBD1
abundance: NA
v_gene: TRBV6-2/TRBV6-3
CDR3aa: CASSYLDRGAKQFF
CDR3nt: TGTGCCAGCAGTTACCTCGACAGGGGGGCTAAGCAGTTCTTC

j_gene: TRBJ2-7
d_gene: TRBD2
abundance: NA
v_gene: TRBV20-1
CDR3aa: CSARDKLAGGRNSYEQYF
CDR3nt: TGCAGTGCTAGAGATAAGCTAGCGGGAGGCCGAAACTCCTACGAGCAGTACTTC

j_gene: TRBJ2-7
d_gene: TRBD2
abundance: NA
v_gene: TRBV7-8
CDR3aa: CASSLGGLAGATYEQYF
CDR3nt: TGTGCCAGCAGCTTAGGGGGACTAGCGGGTGCTACCTACGAGCAGTACTTC

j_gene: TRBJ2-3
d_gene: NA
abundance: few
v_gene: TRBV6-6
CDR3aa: CAAWQGSTDTQYF
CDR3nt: TGTGCCGCCTGGCAGGGTAGTACAGATACGCAGTATTTT

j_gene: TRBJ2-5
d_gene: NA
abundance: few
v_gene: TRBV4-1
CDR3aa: CASSQGNEETQYF
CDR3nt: TGCGCCAGCAGCCAAGGGAATGAAGAGACCCAGTACTTC

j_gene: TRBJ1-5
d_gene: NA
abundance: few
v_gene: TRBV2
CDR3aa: CASSEQGSNQPQHF
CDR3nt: TGTGCCAGCAGTGAACAGGGGAGCAATCAGCCCCAGCATTTT